A selection of T cell receptor beta chains follows, all from one sample in a study of CD8+ T cells in alopecia areata. The method was immunoSEQ multiplex PCR; TCRdb's version includes in-frame clones alone and lacks a portion of them. The sample contains 100,000 to 130,000 clones, roughly 84% of which appear only once. The sample in question was CD8+ T cells sorted from blood, obtained at week 24, from a patient treated with tofacitinib. These TCRs come from a human donor with alopecia areata. The CDR3 runs from the conserved cysteine through the conserved F or W. D genes are given only for firm matches. Expanded clones get a size class; other rows say once, few or many, or leave the size out.

>TRBV4-1|TRBJ2-7|TRBD1|-
CASSHRDRSSYEQYF
TGCGCCAGCAGCCACCGGGACAGGTCCTCCTACGAGCAGTACTTC
>TRBV7-9|TRBJ2-7|TRBD2|-
CASSPGEGQGVYEQYF
TGTGCCAGCAGCCCCGGGGAGGGGCAGGGTGTCTACGAGCAGTACTTC
>TRBV7-9|TRBJ2-7|TRBD1|-
CASSSTSGTGSYEQYF
TGTGCCAGCAGCTCAACCTCCGGGACAGGGTCCTACGAGCAGTACTTC
>TRBV7-9|TRBJ2-7|-|once
CASSLGIGVSSYEQYF
TGTGCCAGCAGCTTAGGTATCGGGGTGAGCTCCTACGAGCAGTACTTC
>TRBV14|TRBJ2-5|-|-
CASSQGQTQYF
TGTGCCAGCAGCCAAGGCCAGACCCAGTACTTC
>TRBV7-6|TRBJ1-1|-|-
CASSLVGPLTHTEAFF
TGTGCCAGCAGCTTAGTTGGACCACTCACGCACACTGAAGCTTTCTTT
>TRBV6-5|TRBJ1-2|-|-
CASSYSNDYGYTF
TGTGCCAGCAGTTACTCTAATGACTATGGCTACACCTTC
>TRBV5-6|TRBJ1-5|-|-
CASSLALTQPQHF
TGTGCCAGCAGCTTGGCCTTAACTCAGCCCCAGCATTTT
>TRBV7-6|TRBJ2-1|TRBD1|-
CASSLDGQASRQFF
TGTGCCAGCAGCTTAGATGGACAGGCATCACGGCAGTTCTTC
>TRBV5-4|TRBJ2-3|-|-
CASSPVEDGTQYF
TGTGCCAGCAGCCCCGTGGAAGATGGTACGCAGTATTTT